The 22 T cell receptor beta chains below come from one sample, sequenced in a study of T cells in Graves' hyperthyroidism and ophthalmopathy. RNA transcripts were the template for amplifying TCR beta CDR3 regions. HTBI primers were used for first-round RT-PCR of the TCR CDR3. TCRdb re-called the multiplex PCR reads through MiXCR, storing one row per CDR3 protein. In the table there are 200,000 to 250,000 distinct CDR3 sequences, less than 20% of which are singletons. Sequencing input: blood. The receptors derive from a woman aged 50 to 60 with Graves' hyperthyroidism.

This clonotype was recorded at least ten times. The chain uses TRBV20-1 and TRBJ2-1; 14 bases are a match to TRBD2. J lost 4 bases, V lost 0 bases, and 5 bases had no gene match. The CDR3 has 17 residues. Germline loops: CDR1 DFQATT, CDR2 SNEGSKA (reference sequence). The CDR3 reads CSARDPGTSGSYNEQFF. The CDR3 DNA is TGCAGTGCTAGAGACCCGGGGACTAGCGGGAGTTACAATGAGCAGTTCTTC.

In its sample, this clonotype was seen a few times. The genes are TRBV10-2 and TRBJ1-5; 10 bases are a match to TRBD1. The junction had 11 bases not matched to a gene; V was cut back by 8 bases and J by 7 bases. CDR1 is WSHSY and CDR2 is SAAADI in the germline V gene. This CDR3 has 15 amino acids. As DNA, the CDR3 is TGCGCCAGCCGCCAGGACAGGGGGGGAGGACAGCCCCAGCATTTT. This gives the protein CASRQDRGGGQPQHF.

This clonotype has at least ten counts. The chain has TRBV5-1 and TRBJ2-7, with D possibly being TRBD2 (6 bases). The CDR3 contains 15 residues. Per the germline V gene, CDR1 is SGHRS and CDR2 is YFSETQ. V was trimmed by 2 bases and J by 3 bases, leaving 15 bases between them. The CDR3 sequence: CASSLGGSGFYEQYF. DNA of the CDR3: TGCGCCAGCAGCTTAGGCGGTAGCGGTTTCTACGAGCAGTACTTC.

As to this clonotype: This may be a read error: a much more frequent sequence differs by one nucleotide. The J gene is TRBJ1-2, the V gene TRBV28; D is possibly TRBD1 (5 bases). Germline V gene sequence: CDR1 MDHEN, CDR2 SYDVKM. The CDR3 runs 14 residues. Trimming took off 4 bases at V and 8 bases at J, with 17 bases between the two ends. CDR3 coding DNA: TGTGCCAGCAGTTCTCCCGGGGCAGGCACCGGCTACACCTTC. Encoded protein: CASSSPGAGTGYTF.

This clonotype was detected a few times. This chain links TRBV3-1 with TRBJ1-3; D perhaps matches TRBD1 (6 bases). Germline values: CDR1 LGHDT, CDR2 YNNKEL (reference sequence). The ends were cut back, 3 bases at V and 6 bases at J, with 12 bases in the middle. The CDR3 totals 14 residues. CDR3 bases: TGTGCCAGCAGCCATGGACAGATTCAAAACACCATATATTTT. Protein: CASSHGQIQNTIYF. Full variable domain (outside the CDR3, taken from reference TRBV3-1 and TRBJ1-3): DTAVSQTPKYLVTQMGNDKSIKCEQNLGHDTMYWYKQDSKKFLKIMFSYNNKELIINETVPNRFSPKSPDKAHLNLHINSLELGDSAVYFCASSHGQIQNTIYFGEGSWLTVV.

This clonotype was seen a handful of times. The chain is built from TRBV11-2 and TRBJ1-5; 11 nucleotides match TRBD1. With V trimmed by 5 bases and J by 5 bases, 2 bases remained unmatched. The CDR3 is made up of 14 amino acids. CDR1 is SGHAT, CDR2 FQNNGV, per germline. The CDR3 is CASSPGQGDQPQHF. The CDR3 nucleotides are TGTGCCAGCAGCCCGGGACAGGGGGATCAGCCCCAGCATTTT.

The table lists this clonotype with a few counts. The chain joins TRBV27 to TRBJ2-7, with 9 bases fitting TRBD1. With 5 bases clipped from V and 7 bases from J, the junction kept 12 bases outside the gene matches. Germline CDR1 and CDR2: MNHEY and SMNVEV (reference sequence). The CDR3 totals 15 residues. CDR3 in amino acids: CASSGTGTGHREQYF. The CDR3 coding sequence is TGTGCCAGCAGTGGTACCGGGACAGGGCATCGGGAGCAGTACTTC.

This sequence joins TRBV19 and TRBJ2-4; TRBD1 might be the D (6 bases). The CDR3 extends over 16 amino acids. V lost 5 bases and J 0 bases, leaving 14 bases between the germline ends. Germline loops: CDR1 LNHDA, CDR2 SQIVND (reference sequence). CDR3 nucleotides: TGTGCCAGTAGTTCTACAGGGTTTGTAGCCAAAAACATTCAGTACTTC. Translated: CASSSTGFVAKNIQYF.

About this clonotype itself: This may arise from a read error, as a much more abundant clone is one base away. The chain combines TRBV10-3 with TRBJ2-5; 13 nucleotides agree with TRBD2. Looked up from germline, CDR1 is ENHRY and CDR2 is SYGVKD. CDR3 length: 15 amino acids. The V and J ends lost 6 bases and 7 bases, in that order; junction bases with no gene match: 8. CDR3 in DNA: TGTGCCATCAGCCCCAGGACTAGCGGGAGCGTGACCCAGTACTTC. Translation: CAISPRTSGSVTQYF.

This clonotype was recorded at least ten times. V is TRBV6-1 and J is TRBJ1-1; D gene unclear. This CDR3 has 13 amino acids. The V gene lost 7 bases and the J gene lost 6 bases, with 15 bases spanning the gap. Germline loops: CDR1 MNHNS, CDR2 SASEGT. The DNA for the CDR3 is TGTGCCAGCACCACAAGTCGAGGGCCTGAAGCTTTCTTT. It translates to CASTTSRGPEAFF.

This clonotype occurred many times. The chain recombines TRBV11-1 with TRBJ1-2; weak D call: TRBD1 (6 bases). The CDR3 sequence is 14 residues long. The V end lost 6 bases, the J end lost 2 bases, and 13 bases lay between the germline ends. Per germline, CDR1 SGHAT and CDR2 FQDESV (reference sequence). CDR3 sequence: CASREDRGNYGYTF. The CDR3 bases are TGTGCCAGCAGAGAGGACAGAGGGAACTATGGCTACACCTTC.

This clonotype was recorded many times. The chain joins TRBV12-3 or TRBV12-4 to TRBJ1-1; D not resolved. The CDR3 totals 15 residues. V was pared by 5 bases and J by 4 bases, with 17 bases between. CDR3 in amino acids: CASSPQTPLGTEAFF. The CDR3 DNA reads TGTGCCAGCAGTCCGCAGACCCCCCTGGGCACTGAAGCTTTCTTT.

This clonotype was seen ten or more times. V and J are TRBV7-2 and TRBJ1-2, with a tentative D call TRBD1 (5 bases). CDR1 and CDR2 (germline): SGHTA, FQGNSA. V lost 5 bases, J lost 4 bases, and 14 bases lay in between. This CDR3 contains 14 residues. The DNA for the CDR3 is TGTGCCAGCAGCGACGGGGGACTTGTCTATGGCTACACCTTC. Translated: CASSDGGLVYGYTF. Full variable domain (rest looked up from reference TRBV7-2 and TRBJ1-2): GAGVSQSPSNKVTEKGKDVELRCDPISGHTALYWYRQSLGQGLEFLIYFQGNSAPDKSGLPSDRFSAERTGGSVSTLTIQRTQQEDSAVYLCASSDGGLVYGYTFGSGTRLTVV.

This clonotype was counted between two and nine times. This rearrangement joins TRBV6-1 to TRBJ1-1, with no clear D. The CDR3 totals 14 residues. The V end lost 4 bases, the J end lost 0 bases, and 9 bases lay between the germline ends. Germline CDR1 and CDR2: MNHNS and SASEGT. The CDR3 bases are TGTGCCAGCAGTGTCTCAAAGTTGAACACTGAAGCTTTCTTT. Translating gives CASSVSKLNTEAFF.

This clonotype was detected many times. The rearrangement uses TRBV27 and TRBJ2-3; D call uncertain. V lost 4 bases and J 6 bases, leaving 11 bases between the germline ends. CDR1 is MNHEY and CDR2 is SMNVEV in the germline V gene (reference sequence). The CDR3 loop spans 13 amino acids. The DNA for the CDR3 is TGTGCCAGCAGTTATGTCCCCCGCGATACGCAGTATTTT. Its translation is CASSYVPRDTQYF.

The chain couples TRBV20-1 to TRBJ2-7; D not certain. Germline V gene data show CDR1 as DFQATT and CDR2 as SNEGSKA (reference sequence). The ends were cut back, 6 bases at V and 1 base at J, with 13 bases in the middle. This CDR3 region has 13 residues. The CDR3 sequence is CSALLSNSYEQYF. The CDR3 DNA follows: TGCAGTGCCCTACTTAGTAATTCCTACGAGCAGTACTTC.

This chain links TRBV13 with TRBJ2-7; 9 bases fit TRBD2. CDR3 length: 15 amino acids. Germline CDR1 is PRHDT and CDR2 is FYEKMQ (reference sequence). V shed 5 bases and J 7 bases; nucleotides not matched to a gene: 12. The CDR3 DNA follows: TGTGCCAGCAGCCCGTGGCGGGAGGGCTTGAGTGAGCAGTACTTC. Amino acids: CASSPWREGLSEQYF.

Worth noting for this clonotype: Since a much larger clone is just one base distant, this may be a read error. The chain links TRBV7-2 to TRBJ1-2; a weak D match, TRBD1 (6 bases). Germline V CDR1 and CDR2: SGHTA, FQGNSA. This CDR3 is built from 16 residues. V shed 5 bases and J shed 3 bases, with 19 bases lying between them. CDR3 nucleotides: TGTGCCAGCAGCCTACCTTTACGGGGGCGCGACTATGGCTACACCTTC. Residues: CASSLPLRGRDYGYTF. The full variable domain, in which reference TRBV7-2 and TRBJ1-2 provide the parts outside the CDR3, is GAGVSQSPSNKVTEKGKDVELRCDPISGHTALYWYRQSLGQGLEFLIYFQGNSAPDKSGLPSDRFSAERTGGSVSTLTIQRTQQEDSAVYLCASSLPLRGRDYGYTFGSGTRLTVV.

The rearrangement links TRBV6-1 to TRBJ1-2; the D gene is possibly TRBD1 (5 bases). CDR1 and CDR2 (germline): MNHNS, SASEGT. The CDR3 length is 13 residues. Trimming shortened V by 5 bases and J by 7 bases, and 14 bases separated the two germline ends. The CDR3 nucleotides read TGTGCCAGCAGTTCATCACAGGAACGTGGCTACACCTTC. Residues: CASSSSQERGYTF.

This clonotype has ten or more counts. This chain uses TRBV28 with TRBJ2-7; D not resolved. This CDR3 contains 13 residues. Per germline, CDR1 MDHEN and CDR2 SYDVKM. V was trimmed by 7 bases and J by 6 bases, leaving 16 bases between them. The DNA of the CDR3 is TGTGCCAGCAAGCCAATAAGAGTGGGCGAGCAGTACTTC. It encodes CASKPIRVGEQYF.

The V gene is TRBV19, the J gene TRBJ2-7; D may correspond to TRBD1 or TRBD2 (6 bases each). Between the trimmed V and J ends, which lost 6 bases and 6 bases, there was a span of 15 bases. The CDR3 sequence is 13 residues long. CDR1 and CDR2 from the germline V gene are LNHDA and SQIVND (reference sequence). CDR3 in DNA: TGTGCCAGTAGCCGTACGGGGGCAGGCGAGCAGTACTTC. Translated, it gives CASSRTGAGEQYF.

Ten or more counts support this clonotype. This chain joins TRBV20-1 and TRBJ2-7; D gene uncertain. V lost 3 bases, J lost 5 bases, and 8 bases lay in between. This CDR3 contains 11 residues. Germline V gene data show CDR1 as DFQATT and CDR2 as SNEGSKA (reference sequence). CDR3 nucleotide sequence: TGCAGTGCTAGTCGTTTGCACGAGCAGTACTTC. As protein: CSASRLHEQYF.